These 22 T cell receptor beta chains were sequenced from one sample in a study of graft-versus-host responses after intestinal transplantation. Libraries were prepared by immunoSEQ multiplex PCR; TCRdb keeps only in-frame clonotypes and omits some of them. The sample holds 23,000 or so clones, over 85% seen once. Sequenced here: PBMCs, sampled roughly 29 days after intestinal transplant. The receptors stem from a human patient who received an intestinal transplant, so some T cells may come from the graft donor.

The rearrangement joins TRBV28 to TRBJ2-7; the D is unclear. Germline V gene lookup returns CDR1 MDHEN and CDR2 SYDVKM. CDR3 length: 11 residues. V gave up 2 bases and J gave up 4 bases, with 3 bases separating them. The CDR3 nucleotides read TGTGCCAGCAGTTTAGCGTACGAGCAGTACTTC. Its protein is CASSLAYEQYF. Drawing the rest from reference TRBV28 and TRBJ2-7, the complete variable domain is DVKVTQSSRYLVKRTGEKVFLECVQDMDHENMFWYRQDPGLGLRLIYFSYDVKMKEKGDIPEGYSVSREKKERFSLILESASTNQTSMYLCASSLAYEQYFGPGTRLTVT.

This clone was counted a few times. The chain has TRBV9 and TRBJ2-7; D is possibly TRBD2 (5 bases). V was pared by 3 bases and J by 2 bases, with 12 bases between. CDR3 length equals 14 residues. Per the germline V gene, CDR1 is SGDLS and CDR2 is YYNGEE. The CDR3 bases are TGTGCCAGCAGCGCACTAGTTGGGGCCTACGAGCAGTACTTC. Translating gives CASSALVGAYEQYF.

This clone has a single count. The chain couples TRBV18 to TRBJ2-1; no definite D call. The CDR3 runs to 15 residues. V was shortened by 3 bases and J by 3 bases, with 12 bases between the two germline ends. Germline CDR1 KGHSH, CDR2 LQKENI. The CDR3 bases are TGTGCCAGCTCACCGGAGCCGTCGCTCTACAATGAGCAGTTCTTC. Protein: CASSPEPSLYNEQFF.

This clone occurred once. The chain is built from TRBV2 and TRBJ2-7; 7 positions match TRBD1. The CDR3 length is 13 residues. The V gene end was trimmed by 7 bases and the J gene end by 3 bases; junction bases not matched to a gene: 6. Germline V CDR1 and CDR2: SNHLY, FYNNEI. In nucleotides, the CDR3 is TGTGCCAGCAAGGGCGGACAGGTCTACGAGCAGTACTTC. Amino acid sequence: CASKGGQVYEQYF.

The chain recombines TRBV11-2 with TRBJ1-4; a possible D gene is TRBD1 (5 bases). Germline V CDR1 and CDR2: SGHAT, FQNNGV. V shed 1 base and J shed 8 bases, with 14 bases lying between them. The CDR3 consists of 15 residues. The CDR3 loop is CASSLVGGFGEKLFF. CDR3 coding DNA: TGTGCCAGCAGCTTAGTTGGGGGATTCGGGGAAAAACTGTTTTTT.

This clone was picked up one time. V is TRBV4-3 and J is TRBJ2-7; D is unclear. Trimming stripped 0 bases from V and 1 base from J, with 4 bases between. Germline CDR1 and CDR2: LGHNA and YSLEER. CDR3 length: 13 residues. CDR3 region: CASSQDSSYEQYF. The CDR3 DNA sequence: TGCGCCAGCAGCCAAGATAGTTCCTACGAGCAGTACTTC.

V usage is TRBV18 and J usage is TRBJ1-2; tentatively, D is TRBD1 (6 bases). The CDR3 extends over 17 amino acids. V dropped 1 base and J dropped 0 bases, with 15 bases sitting between them. The germline gives CDR1 KGHSH, CDR2 LQKENI. The CDR3 DNA is TGTGCCAGCTCACCACGTAGCACCGACAGGACTAACTATGGCTACACCTTC. Its translation is CASSPRSTDRTNYGYTF.

The chain has TRBV27 and TRBJ1-1; 7 nucleotides align to TRBD1. The trim removed 4 bases at V and 2 bases at J, leaving 1 base unmatched. The CDR3 covers 13 residues. Germline lookup yields CDR1 MNHEY and CDR2 SMNVEV (reference sequence). In DNA form, the CDR3 reads TGTGCCAGCAGTTGGACAGGAAACACTGAAGCTTTCTTT. Amino acids: CASSWTGNTEAFF.

V and J are TRBV7-2 and TRBJ1-1; D is undetermined. The V gene's germline CDR1 is SGHTA and CDR2 FQGNSA. The V and J ends lost 2 bases and 1 base respectively, with 8 bases between them. The CDR3 sequence is 14 residues long. For the CDR3, the DNA is TGTGCCAGCAGCTTATTCTCCTCGAACACTGAAGCTTTCTTT. The encoded protein is CASSLFSSNTEAFF.

The V gene is TRBV9, the J gene TRBJ2-7; 10 positions agree with TRBD2. In germline, CDR1 is SGDLS, CDR2 YYNGEE. The CDR3 has 14 amino acids. The V segment lost 4 bases and the J segment 4 bases; nucleotides outside the gene matches: 5. Written as DNA, the CDR3 is TGTGCCAGCAGCCTAGCGGGGGATCGTTACGAGCAGTACTTC. Protein sequence: CASSLAGDRYEQYF.

This sequence joins TRBV6-4 and TRBJ2-1; 8 bases are a match to TRBD2. CDR3 length equals 13 residues. Per germline, CDR1 MRHNA and CDR2 SNTAGT. V lost 5 bases, J lost 3 bases, and 0 bases stayed unmatched. CDR3 protein: CASSSGSYNEQFF. In nucleotides, the CDR3 is TGTGCCAGCAGTAGCGGGAGCTACAATGAGCAGTTCTTC.

This chain uses TRBV19 with TRBJ1-5; D uncertain. The V and J ends lost 4 bases and 3 bases respectively, with 7 bases between them. The germline gives CDR1 LNHDA, CDR2 SQIVND (reference sequence). The CDR3 consists of 13 residues. This chain's CDR3 is CASSRNNNQPQHF. CDR3 nucleotides: TGTGCCAGTAGTAGGAACAACAATCAGCCCCAGCATTTT.

The rearrangement joins TRBV6-5 to TRBJ1-1; TRBD1 might be the D (6 bases). Germline V gene data show CDR1 as MNHEY and CDR2 as SVGAGI. Trimming took 0 bases from V and 7 from J, leaving 15 bases between them. The CDR3 has 15 amino acids. CDR3 sequence (DNA): TGTGCCAGCAGTTACTCGATAGAGTTGGACAGTGAAGCTTTCTTT. It encodes CASSYSIELDSEAFF.

This clone was observed a single time. The rearrangement links TRBV5-1 to TRBJ2-1, with 10 bases aligning to TRBD2. The CDR3 contains 16 residues. The junction had 4 bases not matched to a gene; V was cut back by 1 base and J by 3 bases. Germline V gives CDR1 SGHRS, CDR2 YFSETQ. CDR3 DNA: TGCGCCAGCAGCTTGAGTCTAGCGGGGGACTACAATGAGCAGTTCTTC. Translating it yields CASSLSLAGDYNEQFF.

CDR3 in amino acids: CAWDRVRGGYEQYF. The CDR3 DNA follows: TGTGCCTGGGACCGCGTCAGGGGCGGCTACGAGCAGTACTTC. The rearrangement uses TRBV30 and TRBJ2-5, with D perhaps TRBD1 (6 bases). The better agreement between TRBJ2-7 and the DNA end casts doubt on the J call. Germline loops: CDR1 GTSNPN, CDR2 SVGIG (reference sequence). The CDR3 runs to 14 residues.

The chain joins TRBV6-4 to TRBJ1-2; D ambiguous. The ends were cut back, 9 bases at V and 5 bases at J, with 1 base in the middle. The CDR3 runs to 8 residues. Germline CDR1 reads MRHNA; CDR2 reads SNTAGT. The CDR3: CARYGYTF. The CDR3 bases are TGTGCCAGATATGGCTACACCTTC.

J is TRBJ1-4 and V is TRBV7-2, with D perhaps matching TRBD1 (5 bases). CDR3 length: 15 amino acids. From germline, CDR1 is SGHTA and CDR2 FQGNSA. Trimming stripped 1 base from V and 11 bases from J, with 17 bases between. The chain's CDR3 is CASSLERSGAWKLFF. The DNA of the CDR3 is TGTGCCAGCAGCTTAGAACGATCTGGGGCATGGAAACTGTTTTTT.

The rearrangement links TRBV7-9 to TRBJ2-7; D is uncertain. Germline assignment: CDR1 SEHNR and CDR2 FQNEAQ (reference sequence). The CDR3 is 12 residues long. Trimming removed 2 bases from V and 1 base from J, with 3 bases in between. CDR3 in amino acids: CASSLRSYEQYF. CDR3 nucleotides: TGTGCCAGCAGCTTAAGATCCTACGAGCAGTACTTC.

V is TRBV11-2 and J is TRBJ1-3, with D possibly matching TRBD1 (5 bases). Germline values: CDR1 SGHAT, CDR2 FQNNGV. The CDR3 has 15 amino acids. The V gene lost 0 bases and the J gene lost 0 bases, with 6 bases spanning the gap. The CDR3 coding sequence is TGTGCCAGCAGCTTAGAGGGGGGCTCTGGAAACACCATATATTTT. This translates into CASSLEGGSGNTIYF. Together with reference TRBV11-2 and TRBJ1-3, the CDR3 gives the full variable domain: EAGVAQSPRYKIIEKRQSVAFWCNPISGHATLYWYQQILGQGPKLLIQFQNNGVVDDSQLPKDRFSAERLKGVDSTLKIQPAKLEDSAVYLCASSLEGGSGNTIYFGEGSWLTVV.

The chain recombines TRBV27 with TRBJ1-1; possible D gene TRBD1, 6 bases. The V end lost 5 bases, the J end lost 0 bases, and 13 bases lay between the germline ends. This CDR3 is 15 amino acids long. Germline assignment: CDR1 MNHEY and CDR2 SMNVEV (reference sequence). The CDR3: CASSPFQGMNTEAFF. CDR3 coding DNA: TGTGCCAGCAGTCCGTTTCAGGGGATGAACACTGAAGCTTTCTTT.

In DNA, the CDR3 is TGTGCCAGCAGTGAGATTCGGACAGCCACCGGGGAGCTGTTTTTT. This codes for CASSEIRTATGELFF. V usage is TRBV6-1 and J usage is TRBJ2-2; a weak D match, TRBD1 (6 bases). Germline CDR1 reads MNHNS; CDR2 reads SASEGT. The V end was cut by 3 bases, the J end by 4 bases, with 12 bases between. The CDR3 is 15 amino acids.

The V gene is TRBV19, the J gene TRBJ2-5, with TRBD1 matching over 7 bases. The J call may be wrong; the DNA end is better matched by TRBJ2-7. This CDR3 contains 14 residues. CDR1 and CDR2 (germline): LNHDA, SQIVND (reference sequence). CDR3 DNA: TGTGCCAGTAGTATGAGGGGGCAGAACTACGAGCAGTACTTC. Translation gives CASSMRGQNYEQYF.